Detailed here is one TCR beta chain. This sample is drawn from a study of blood T cell repertoires in COVID-19. Generated by immunoSEQ multiplex PCR, the TCRdb table keeps only in-frame clones and is missing some. The data contain more than 400,000 clones, approximately 85% of them singletons. This CDR3 has 16 amino acids. J was trimmed by 10 bases and V by 1 base; bases with no gene match: 15. The germline V gene encodes CDR1 PRHDT and CDR2 FYEKMQ (reference sequence). This sequence joins TRBV13 and TRBJ1-1; 7 nucleotides line up with TRBD1. The receptor's source is a human donor in a cohort sampled during active COVID-19. Sequenced material: peripheral blood. Here the CDR3 reads CASSLELGGDRDLAFF. The CDR3 DNA is TGTGCCAGCAGCTTAGAGCTTGGGGGAGACAGGGACTTAGCTTTCTTT.